This T cell receptor beta chain was sequenced in a study of blood T cell repertoires in COVID-19. Germline CDR1 reads LNHNV; CDR2 reads YYDKDF (reference sequence). CDR3 length: 14 residues. The V and J ends lost 9 bases and 4 bases respectively, with 16 bases between them. Libraries were prepared by immunoSEQ multiplex PCR; TCRdb keeps only in-frame clonotypes and omits some of them. Of around 260,000 clones in the sample, roughly 88% were seen once. The sequenced sample was PBMCs or T cells enriched from blood (not recorded which). The chain employs TRBV15 and TRBJ1-5, with unresolved D. The sequence was collected from a woman aged 25-40 years who had recovered from COVID-19. The CDR3 is CATASMGANQPQHF. The CDR3 region has the DNA TGTGCCACAGCGTCTATGGGAGCAAATCAGCCCCAGCATTTT.